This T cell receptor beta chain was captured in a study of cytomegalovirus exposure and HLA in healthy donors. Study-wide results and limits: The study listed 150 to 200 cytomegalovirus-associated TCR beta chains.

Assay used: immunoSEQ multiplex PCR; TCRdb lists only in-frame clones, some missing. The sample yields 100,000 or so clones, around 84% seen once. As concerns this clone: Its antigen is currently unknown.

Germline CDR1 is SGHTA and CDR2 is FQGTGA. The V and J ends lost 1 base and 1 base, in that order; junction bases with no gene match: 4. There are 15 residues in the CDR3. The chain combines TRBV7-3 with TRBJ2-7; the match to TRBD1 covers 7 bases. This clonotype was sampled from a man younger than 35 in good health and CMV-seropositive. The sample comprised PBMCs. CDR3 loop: CASSLSQGESYEQYF. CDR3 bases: TGTGCCAGCAGCTTAAGTCAGGGGGAGTCCTACGAGCAGTACTTC.